What follows is one T cell receptor beta chain and its context. Its antigen target is currently unknown. No much larger clone exists at a distance of one base, and base qualities are not known. Relative to germline, V is 2 bases shorter and J is 9 bases shorter, with 11 bases between their ends. CDR1 DFQATT and CDR2 SNEGSKA were looked up in the germline V gene (reference sequence). Including cysteine and phenylalanine, the CDR3 has 13 amino acids. Only CDR3 DNA is held: 39 bases, read in frame from base 1. Genomic DNA was used as template for profiling of TCR beta VDJ combinations and CDR3 sequences. An Illumina HiSeq 2000 was used for TCR repertoire sequencing. On the authors' methods: Repertoire assessment relied on Simpson's diversity index, CDR3 size and DJ length profiles, and TRBV/TRBJ rearrangement plots. The most abundant DNA sequence in the deep sequencing data was taken as the immunodominant clone. CDR3 amino acid sequences were screened for sharing across subjects and compared with published repertoires and the VDJdb database. TCRdb's own reprocessing of the public reads used fastp at Q25 and MiXCR and kept productive beta chains. Rows matching on CDR3 protein sequence are summarized as one entry with the most common DNA and genes. TCRdb assigned the V and J calls; the authors' analysis was not used. For this sample there are about 100,000 distinct CDR3 sequences; 40% to 60% appear just once. The ten largest account for approximately 32% of the sample.

The data were obtained in a study of CD8+CD57+ T cells in acquired aplastic anemia (dated by TCRdb to the late 2010s). In the study overall: DNA extracted from sorted CD4+ and CD8+ cells had a mean of around 3 ug, with a range of about 0.2 to 30 ug. Mean read counts for healthy donor samples were about 10 million for CD4+ cells and roughly 12 million for CD8+ cells. Overall results and qualifications from the work: CD8+ Simpson's diversity did not differ significantly between patients and healthy controls (P=0.060). Although some 28 CD8+ CDR3 sequences were shared by patients and controls, these sequences appeared highly expressed in patients and within the immunodominant clones of patients.

TCR repertoires of sorted CD4+ and CD8+ blood T cells from severe aplastic anemia patients and healthy subjects were deep-sequenced in the study. Ficoll-Paque density gradient centrifugation was used to isolate peripheral blood mononuclear cells. Before DNA was extracted, CD4+ and CD8+ T cells were sorted using either FACS or magnetic beads. The chain couples TRBV20-1 to TRBJ1-6; too little of a D gene remains to name it. The sequencing input was sorted CD4+, CD8+, or CD8+CD57+ T cells (not recorded which) from PBMCs. This receptor was identified in a human donor in good health, serving as a control. The CDR3 in this case is CSARLGFASPLHF. The bases read TGCAGTGCTAGATTGGGGTTCGCTTCACCCCTCCACTTT.